This T cell receptor (beta chain) was identified in a study of molecular identifiers for immune sequencing clone quantification. TCRdb re-called the PCR reads with MiXCR, one entry per CDR3 protein. This sample has approximately 630,000 distinct CDR3 sequences; roughly 23% occur once, and the top ten carry 0.78%. This clonotype turned up a few times. Sequenced input: naive CD8+ T cells from blood, with Jurkat cell RNA spiked in. The subset is: FACS-sorted CD8+CD4-CCR7+CD45RA+ naive T cells. This TCR came from a human donor in good health. Some libraries in this study had Jurkat cell RNA spiked in.

The CDR3: CSARDLGLAGPGWETQYF. CDR3 nucleotides: TGCAGTGCTAGAGATTTGGGACTAGCGGGACCCGGTTGGGAGACCCAGTACTTC. The chain is built from TRBV20-1 and TRBJ2-5; 13 bases match TRBD2. CDR1 and CDR2 (germline): DFQATT, SNEGSKA (reference sequence). V shed 0 bases, J shed 5 bases, and the junction held 12 bases outside the gene matches. The CDR3 contains 18 residues.